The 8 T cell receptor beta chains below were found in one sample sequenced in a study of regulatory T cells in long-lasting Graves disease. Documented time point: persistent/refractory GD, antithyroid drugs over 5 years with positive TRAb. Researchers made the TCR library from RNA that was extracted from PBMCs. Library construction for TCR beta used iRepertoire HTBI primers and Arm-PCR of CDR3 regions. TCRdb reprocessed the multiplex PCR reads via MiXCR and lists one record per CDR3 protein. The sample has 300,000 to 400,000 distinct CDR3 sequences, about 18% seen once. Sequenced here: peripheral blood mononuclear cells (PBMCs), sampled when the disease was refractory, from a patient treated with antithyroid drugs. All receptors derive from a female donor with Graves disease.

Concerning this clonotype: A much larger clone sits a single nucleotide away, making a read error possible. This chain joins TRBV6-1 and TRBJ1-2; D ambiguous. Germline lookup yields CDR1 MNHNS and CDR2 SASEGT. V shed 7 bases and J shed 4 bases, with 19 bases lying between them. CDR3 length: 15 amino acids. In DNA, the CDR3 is TGTGCCAGCACCCCGTGGACCACCTCACCCTATGGCTACACCTTC. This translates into CASTPWTTSPYGYTF.

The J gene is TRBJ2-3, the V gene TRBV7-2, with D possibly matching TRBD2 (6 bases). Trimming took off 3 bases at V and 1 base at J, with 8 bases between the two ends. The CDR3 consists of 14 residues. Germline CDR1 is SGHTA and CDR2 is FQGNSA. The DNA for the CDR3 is TGTGCCAGCAGCTTCGGGAGCCGCACAGATACGCAGTATTTT. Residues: CASSFGSRTDTQYF.

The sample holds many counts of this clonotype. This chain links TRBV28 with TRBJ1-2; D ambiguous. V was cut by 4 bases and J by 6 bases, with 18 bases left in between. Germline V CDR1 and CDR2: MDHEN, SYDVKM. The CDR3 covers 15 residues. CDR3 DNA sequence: TGTGCCAGCAGTTGGGTGGACGGGCCTATTGATGGCTACACCTTC. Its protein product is CASSWVDGPIDGYTF.

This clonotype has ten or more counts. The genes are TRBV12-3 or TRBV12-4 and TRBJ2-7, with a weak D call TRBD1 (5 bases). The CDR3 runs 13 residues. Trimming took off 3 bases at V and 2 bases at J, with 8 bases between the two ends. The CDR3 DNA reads TGTGCCAGCAGTTTCAGCAGGGCCTACGAGCAGTACTTC. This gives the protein CASSFSRAYEQYF.

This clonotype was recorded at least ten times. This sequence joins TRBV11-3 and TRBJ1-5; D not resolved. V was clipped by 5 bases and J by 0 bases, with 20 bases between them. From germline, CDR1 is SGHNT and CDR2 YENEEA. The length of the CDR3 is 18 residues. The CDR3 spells CASSKQLRGLDSNQPQHF. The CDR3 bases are TGTGCCAGCAGCAAACAATTACGAGGCCTGGATAGCAATCAGCCCCAGCATTTT.

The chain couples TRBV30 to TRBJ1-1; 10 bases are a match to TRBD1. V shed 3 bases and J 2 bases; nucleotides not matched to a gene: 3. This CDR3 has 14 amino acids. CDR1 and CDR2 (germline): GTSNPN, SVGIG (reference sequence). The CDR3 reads CAWRETGGNTEAFF. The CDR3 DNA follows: TGTGCCTGGAGGGAGACAGGGGGCAACACTGAAGCTTTCTTT.

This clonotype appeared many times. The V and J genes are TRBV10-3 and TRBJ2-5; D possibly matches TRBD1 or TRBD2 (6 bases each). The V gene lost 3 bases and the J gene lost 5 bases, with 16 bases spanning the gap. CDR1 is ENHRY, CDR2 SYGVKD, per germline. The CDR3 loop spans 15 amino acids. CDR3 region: CAISDPPEGGETQYF. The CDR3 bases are TGTGCCATCAGTGACCCTCCTGAGGGGGGCGAGACCCAGTACTTC.

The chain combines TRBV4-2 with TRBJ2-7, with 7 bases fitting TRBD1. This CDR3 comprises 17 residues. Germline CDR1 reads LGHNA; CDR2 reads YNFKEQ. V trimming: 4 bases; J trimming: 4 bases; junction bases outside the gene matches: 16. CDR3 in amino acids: CASSRGLSGTEAYEQYF. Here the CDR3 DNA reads TGTGCCAGCAGCCGGGGCCTCTCCGGGACAGAAGCTTACGAGCAGTACTTC.